This TCR beta chain appears in the sequencing data of a study of cytomegalovirus exposure and HLA in healthy donors. The junction had 4 bases not matched to a gene; V was cut back by 3 bases and J by 2 bases. CDR1 is SGHRS, CDR2 YFSETQ, per germline. The CDR3 runs 15 residues. PCR amplification relied on 60 Vbeta primers (plus 13 Jbeta primers). In the original analysis: Tens of millions of unique TCR beta chains, 9.5 million to 11 million of them shared, were counted by a later analysis. Clones were sequenced by immunoSEQ multiplex PCR, and TCRdb holds only the in-frame ones, with some missing. The V and J calls and clone size were taken over from that table, and D and trimming were inferred from the DNA. In total, the table holds around 74,000 clones. Broader study findings: In a later analysis, the majority of CMV-associated beta chains seemingly showed HLA restriction. As confirmed in vitro, three CMV-associated chains were specific for CMV antigens.

Comment on this clone: Its antigen is as yet unknown.

The V call is TRBV5-1, the J call TRBJ1-3; 8 bases are a match to TRBD1. This TCR derives from a man aged 45-60 years in good health and CMV-seropositive. The sample comprised PBMCs. The CDR3: CASSSGQAAGNTIYF. CDR3 coding DNA: TGCGCCAGCAGCTCGGGACAGGCGGCTGGAAACACCATATATTTT.